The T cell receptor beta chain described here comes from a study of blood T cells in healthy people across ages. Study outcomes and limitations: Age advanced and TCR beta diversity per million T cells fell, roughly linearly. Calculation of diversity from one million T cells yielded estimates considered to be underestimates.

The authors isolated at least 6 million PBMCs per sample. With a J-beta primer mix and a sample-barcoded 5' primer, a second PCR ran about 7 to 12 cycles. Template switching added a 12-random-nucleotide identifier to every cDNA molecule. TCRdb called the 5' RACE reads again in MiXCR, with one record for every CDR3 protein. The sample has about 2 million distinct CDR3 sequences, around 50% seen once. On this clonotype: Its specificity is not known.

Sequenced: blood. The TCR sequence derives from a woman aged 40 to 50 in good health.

The CDR3 protein is CASSPRPGTSSYNEQFF. CDR3 nucleotides: TGCGCCAGCAGCCCCCGCCCCGGGACAAGCTCCTACAATGAGCAGTTCTTC. The chain has TRBV5-1 and TRBJ2-1; possible D gene TRBD1, 6 bases. Trimming took 4 bases from V and 0 from J, leaving 17 bases between them. Germline CDR1 reads SGHRS; CDR2 reads YFSETQ. This CDR3 contains 17 residues.